This TCR beta chain came from a study of siplizumab effects on memory and regulatory T cells. Repertoires were generated with immunoSEQ multiplex PCR, while TCRdb's copy carries only in-frame clones and drops some. The data hold about 110,000 clones, with approximately 90% observed a single time. Overall study findings and caveats: The Treg-derived share of mappable alloreactive CD4+ clones averaged 68.8% with siplizumab and over 25% in controls. Significantly reduced by siplizumab was the cumulative frequency of alloreactive sequences, namely those traceable to unstimulated CD4+ memory cells. In roughly 75-96% of proliferating CD4+ or CD8+ clones, a naive or memory phenotype could not be assigned.

On this clone itself: Antigen: not known.

Sequencing was done on a sample of Tregs sorted from blood. This TCR was sampled from a human donor in good health.

The CDR3: CASSRTGRTYEQYF. CDR3 DNA: TGTGCCAGCAGCCGGACAGGACGGACCTACGAGCAGTACTTC. The chain carries TRBV13 and TRBJ2-7; 7 bases are a match to TRBD1. J lost 2 bases, V lost 5 bases, and 6 bases had no gene match. Germline V gives CDR1 PRHDT, CDR2 FYEKMQ (reference sequence). This CDR3 comprises 14 residues.